This record concerns one TCR beta chain sequence. What it binds is not known. V shed 5 bases, J shed 0 bases, and the junction held 3 bases outside the gene matches. Germline V gives CDR1 SEHNR, CDR2 FQNEAQ (reference sequence). This CDR3 region has 16 residues. The data were taken from a study of response to subunit inactivated influenza vaccine. The study's findings and limits: Authors suggested few new T cells are recruited by each seasonal influenza vaccination.

TCRdb re-analysed the RT-PCR reads in MiXCR, keeping a single row per CDR3 protein. The sample shows 590,000 or so distinct CDR3 sequences, 14% of them seen only once. Sequencing used PBMCs from blood, obtained around 15 days before vaccination. The sequence was collected from a man aged 45-65 years who received an inactivated influenza vaccine. The chain combines TRBV7-9 with TRBJ2-1, with 11 bases identical to TRBD2. The CDR3: CASSQLAGVSYNEQFF. The CDR3 DNA sequence: TGTGCCAGCAGCCAACTAGCGGGAGTCTCCTACAATGAGCAGTTCTTC. The complete variable domain, with remaining parts taken from reference TRBV7-9 and TRBJ2-1, reads DTGVSQNPRHKITKRGQNVTFRCDPISEHNRLYWYRQTLGQGPEFLTYFQNEAQLEKSRLLSDRFSAERPKGSFSTLEIQRTEQGDSAMYLCASSQLAGVSYNEQFFGPGTRLTVL.